Listed below are T cell receptor beta chains from one sample, sequenced in a study of T and B cells in COVID-19 patients. TCRdb fed the multiplex PCR reads into MiXCR, producing one record per CDR3 protein. This sample has about 13,000 distinct CDR3 sequences, with approximately 24% found just once. Sequencing was done on a sample of blood. The origin of the receptors is a human donor who had recovered from COVID-19. Both conserved end residues are part of each CDR3. A D gene is named only where the DNA matches it firmly. The size entry is marked missing in some rows and otherwise reads once, few, many or a size class.

V	J	size	length	D	DNA	CDR3
TRBV5-5	TRBJ1-6	many	15	-	TGTGCCAGCAGCTCTCAACAGGGAAGGGGTTCACCCCTCCACTTT	CASSSQQGRGSPLHF
TRBV5-4	TRBJ1-2	-	14	-	TGTGCCAGCAGCTTTGGCGAGCCACACTATGGCTACACCTTC	CASSFGEPHYGYTF
TRBV6-6	TRBJ2-5	many	15	TRBD1	TGTGCCAGCAGGCAAACAGGGGGCGGGTCGGAGACCCAGTACTTC	CASRQTGGGSETQYF
TRBV27	TRBJ2-5	-	16	TRBD2	TGTGCCAGCAGCGTAGGAGGGTCTAGCGGCCAAGAGACCCAGTACTTC	CASSVGGSSGQETQYF
TRBV6-4	TRBJ2-1	-	14	-	TGTGCCAGCAGTGACCGAGGGTTCTACAATGAGCAGTTCTTC	CASSDRGFYNEQFF
TRBV6-6	TRBJ2-3	-	20	TRBD2	TGTGCCAGCAGTTACTCGATTGCTAGCGGGGGGCCCCCCCACACAGATACGCAGTATTTT	CASSYSIASGGPPHTDTQYF
TRBV15	TRBJ2-3	medium-sized	16	TRBD2	TGTGCCACCAGCAGAGATCGGGCTAGCGGGGCACATACGCAGTATTTT	CATSRDRASGAHTQYF
TRBV28	TRBJ1-4	-	15	-	TGTGCCAGCAGTTTCACAGGGACGGCGTTTGAAAAACTGTTTTTT	CASSFTGTAFEKLFF
TRBV6-4	TRBJ2-3	many	16	TRBD2	TGTGCCAGCAAGGGACTAGCAGTTTCCAGCACAGATACGCAGTATTTT	CASKGLAVSSTDTQYF
TRBV5-6	TRBJ1-2	-	17	-	TGTGCCAGCAGCTGGTCGGGGGCAGGGGTCAGTATTTATGGCTACACCTTC	CASSWSGAGVSIYGYTF
TRBV6-2/TRBV6-3	TRBJ1-5	few	19	-	TGTGCCAGCAGTTTTTTATCTGACAGGACCCGGGGTCGCAATCAGCCCCAGCATTTT	CASSFLSDRTRGRNQPQHF
TRBV20-1	TRBJ1-2	-	14	TRBD1	TGCAGTGCTAGTAGCCGACAGGGGTTCGGTGGCTACACCTTC	CSASSRQGFGGYTF
TRBV5-1	TRBJ2-5	few	16	TRBD2	TGCGCCAGCAGCTTGGCTGCGGGGGGGCCGGGAGAGACCCAGTACTTC	CASSLAAGGPGETQYF
TRBV19	TRBJ1-1	medium-sized	14	-	TGTGCCAGTAGTTTCGGGGGGCAAGGCACTGAAGCTTTCTTT	CASSFGGQGTEAFF
TRBV20-1	TRBJ1-4	-	13	-	TGCAGTGCTACTGGGAGTACTAATGAAAAACTGTTTTTT	CSATGSTNEKLFF
TRBV24-1	TRBJ2-1	few	16	-	TGTGCCACCAGTGATTCGACAGTCAGCTCCTACAATGAGCAGTTCTTC	CATSDSTVSSYNEQFF
TRBV10-3	TRBJ2-1	-	13	TRBD2	TGTGCCATCCGGGGGGGTATTCTCAATGAGCAGTTCTTC	CAIRGGILNEQFF
TRBV7-6	TRBJ2-5	-	15	-	TGTGCCAGCAGCGAAACGGACGGAGGAATAGAGACCCAGTACTTC	CASSETDGGIETQYF
TRBV6-5	TRBJ2-3	medium-sized	14	-	TGTGCCAGCAGTTTAAGGCGGTCCACAGATACGCAGTATTTT	CASSLRRSTDTQYF
TRBV6-2/TRBV6-3	TRBJ2-2	-	15	TRBD2	TGTGCCAGCACTCGAGGACTAGAGAACACCGGGGAGCTGTTTTTT	CASTRGLENTGELFF
TRBV5-1	TRBJ2-3	few	14	-	TGCGCCAGCAGCCCGCCCGACCTCACAGATACGCAGTATTTT	CASSPPDLTDTQYF
TRBV12-3/TRBV12-4	TRBJ2-6	medium-sized	16	-	TGTGCCAGCAGTCCAATTGGAGGTTCCGGGGCCAACGTCCTGACTTTC	CASSPIGGSGANVLTF
TRBV12-3/TRBV12-4	TRBJ1-1	few	15	TRBD1	TGTGCCAGCAGTTCCGAAACCAGGGGGGGCGAGGTAGCTTTCTTT	CASSSETRGGEVAFF
TRBV12-3/TRBV12-4	TRBJ2-3	many	14	-	TGTGCCAGCAGTCAAAGACGGTATGCAGATACGCAGTATTTT	CASSQRRYADTQYF
TRBV15	TRBJ2-7	medium-sized	14	-	TGTGCCACCAGCCTCGCGGGCAGGGTGGTCGAGCAGTACTTC	CATSLAGRVVEQYF
TRBV29-1	TRBJ1-3	medium-sized	14	-	TGCAGCGTTCGACCCCTGGGGTCTGGAAACACCATATATTTT	CSVRPLGSGNTIYF
TRBV6-5	TRBJ1-4	-	14	TRBD1	TGTGCCAGCAGTTACAAGACAGGGGATGAAAAACTGTTTTTT	CASSYKTGDEKLFF
TRBV6-6	TRBJ2-1	-	16	TRBD2	TGTGCCAGCATCCTACTAGCGGGGGATCAATACAATGAGCAGTTCTTC	CASILLAGDQYNEQFF
TRBV6-5	TRBJ2-3	medium-sized	17	TRBD2	TGTGCCAGCAGTCCGGGACTAGCGGGGGTAAGGACAGATACGCAGTATTTT	CASSPGLAGVRTDTQYF
TRBV5-1	TRBJ2-1	few	15	TRBD2	TGCGCCAGCAGCAAAACTAGCGGGAGCTACAATGAGCAGTTCTTC	CASSKTSGSYNEQFF
TRBV5-6	TRBJ2-5	medium-sized	14	-	TGTGCCAGCAGCTTGGCGCGGGTTTGGGAGACCCAGTACTTC	CASSLARVWETQYF
TRBV5-1	TRBJ2-5	-	13	-	TGCGCCAGCAGCGTGAGGTCTGCCGAGACCCAGTACTTC	CASSVRSAETQYF
TRBV18	TRBJ1-5	-	14	-	TGTGCCAGCTCACCAGACTCAGGGTACCAGCCCCAGCATTTT	CASSPDSGYQPQHF
TRBV7-9	TRBJ2-2	-	17	-	TGTGCCAGCAGCCTCCCCGGTGGAGGGGCGAACACCGGGGAGCTGTTTTTT	CASSLPGGGANTGELFF
TRBV5-1	TRBJ1-3	few	20	TRBD1	TGCGCCAGCAGCTTGCGGTCCAGACAGGGTGTTATTGGGTCTGGAAACACCATATATTTT	CASSLRSRQGVIGSGNTIYF
TRBV19	TRBJ1-2	medium-sized	15	TRBD1	TGTGCCAGTACCGGGACAGGACCCCGGAAACATGGCTACACCTTC	CASTGTGPRKHGYTF
TRBV29-1	TRBJ1-5	many	14	-	TGCAGCGTTAGGTCGGGGGGAAGCAATCAGCCCCAGCATTTT	CSVRSGGSNQPQHF
TRBV20-1	TRBJ2-6	-	14	-	TGCAGTGCTACATGGGGCACGGGGGCCAACGTCCTGACTTTC	CSATWGTGANVLTF
TRBV7-9	TRBJ2-7	-	15	-	TGTGCCAGCACCCCCCGACAGGGACTCTCCTACGAGCAGTACTTC	CASTPRQGLSYEQYF
TRBV18	TRBJ2-4	few	17	TRBD1	TGTGCCAGCTCACCATCAACCGTACAGGGGGTTTGGAACATTCAGTACTTC	CASSPSTVQGVWNIQYF
TRBV6-5	TRBJ1-1	-	11	-	TGTGCCAGCAGCCAGGGCACTGAACCTTTCTTT	CASSQGTEPFF
TRBV27	TRBJ2-7	medium-sized	15	-	TGTGCCAGCAAACCTAGGGGCCCCAGCTCCTACGAGCAGTACTTC	CASKPRGPSSYEQYF
TRBV4-1	TRBJ2-3	-	16	-	TGCGCCAGCAGCCAGGTAGACATGGGGTTCACAGATACGCAGTATTTT	CASSQVDMGFTDTQYF
TRBV6-6	TRBJ1-3	-	15	-	TGTGCCAGCAGTCCCCGACAAGCCCCTGGAAACACCATATATTTT	CASSPRQAPGNTIYF
TRBV6-5	TRBJ1-5	-	15	-	TGTGCCAGCAGTCAACAGAGGTCTCGGAATCAGCCCCAGCATTTT	CASSQQRSRNQPQHF
TRBV6-5	TRBJ2-3	-	19	TRBD2	TGTGCCAGCAGTTACGCAAAAGGGACTAGCGGGAGGGACACAGATACGCAGTATTTT	CASSYAKGTSGRDTDTQYF
TRBV5-1	TRBJ2-6	-	16	TRBD1	TGCGCCAGCAGCCCGGGACAGGGGGCAGGGGCCAACGTCCTGACTTTC	CASSPGQGAGANVLTF
TRBV29-1	TRBJ2-7	-	15	TRBD2	TGCAGCGCCGGGACTAGCGGGGGGGCCTCCTACGAGCAGTACTTC	CSAGTSGGASYEQYF
TRBV12-3/TRBV12-4	TRBJ1-1	few	12	-	TGTGCCAGCAGTTTAGTACTAAATGAAGCTTTCTTT	CASSLVLNEAFF
TRBV27	TRBJ2-7	medium-sized	13	-	TGTGCCAGCAGTCTCCGGACTTCCTACGAGCAGTACTTC	CASSLRTSYEQYF
TRBV19	TRBJ2-2	-	16	TRBD1	TGTGCCAGTAGTATCTGGGGGACAGGGGGCTTCGGGGAGCTGTTTTTT	CASSIWGTGGFGELFF
TRBV19	TRBJ1-1	medium-sized	13	-	TGTGCCAGTAGTATTGTAGACAGCACTGAAGCTTTCTTT	CASSIVDSTEAFF
TRBV19	TRBJ1-1	medium-sized	14	TRBD1	TGTGCCAGTAGTCCGGGACAGGTGAACACTGAAGCTTTCTTT	CASSPGQVNTEAFF
TRBV30	TRBJ2-5	medium-sized	12	-	TGTGCCTGGTGTGCCGACGGGGAGACCCAGTACTTC	CAWCADGETQYF